This T cell receptor beta chain was found in a study of blood T cell repertoires in COVID-19 (dated by TCRdb to the early 2020s). In the study overall: Samples covering the acute and convalescent phases of COVID-19 were provided by collaborators in the United States, Italy and Spain. The prospective study material was composed of cDNA or gDNA derived from T cells, B-cell-depleted T cells, or PBMCs. Deeply sampled blood TCRbeta repertoires from subjects exposed to, actively infected with, or recovered from COVID-19 were included in the dataset. The repertoires were released in a freely available public database meant as a resource for research on the immune response to SARS-CoV-2. The samples were drawn from two sources: the first 160 participants of the ongoing ImmuneRACE study, and over 950 subjects contributed by 6 global collaborators. The sample metadata nearly always contained a de-identified subject ID, COVID-19 status, age in years and sex. Where available, HLA class I and class II types were obtained from metadata supplied by the sample provider rather than from assay-based typing. Summary of the overall study and its limitations: The quantity of clinical and demographic metadata differed by source and by participant and was supplied without curation.

Trimming takes 1 base from V and 14 bases from J, and the germline ends sit 14 bases apart. The germline V gene gives CDR1 as SGHDN and CDR2 as FVKESK. Counted from cysteine to phenylalanine, this CDR3 has 12 amino acids. Kept here is only the CDR3 DNA, which spans 36 bases and is read in frame from base 1. Turning to this clone: There is no known antigen for this receptor. No much larger clone exists at a distance of one base, and base qualities are not known.

In Seattle, one collaborating source enrolled patients while the infection was active and tracked those patients longitudinally over the course of disease. Collaborating institutions collected whole blood in K2EDTA tubes following their own protocols. For TCRbeta analysis, collaborator samples were shipped as frozen whole blood, as isolated PBMCs, or as DNA extracted from either sample type. TCRbeta CDR3 regions were amplified from genomic DNA by means of the immunoSEQ Assay, a bias-controlled multiplex PCR. From the authors' description of their analysis: Nucleated cell counts per sample were estimated from amplification of reference gene primers within the assay. Sequence reads were collapsed and filtered to measure the absolute abundance of every unique TCRbeta CDR3 rearrangement. Productive Simpson clonality was computed per sample as the square root of Simpson's diversity index over productive rearrangements. Entries here come from immuneACCESS through TCRdb and include only in-frame sequences with V and J called. Some clones fail to appear in such tables; in the studies checked, an unresolved V gene covers under half of the shortfall, and the cause of the remainder is unknown. Clonal size and the V and J genes are those of that table, whereas D and trimming came from the DNA. The sample table lists 260,000 or so clones, roughly four fifths of them with a count of one. 6.5% to 9.5% of the sample comes from the top ten.

The receptor was derived from a woman of 80 years or more with COVID-19, enrolled during active disease. Sequenced: peripheral blood. The chain uses TRBV14 and TRBJ1-2; too little of a D gene remains to name it. The DNA sequence is as follows: TGTGCCAGCAGCCAAGGGCAGTCGTCCAGAACCTTC. The resulting protein is CASSQGQSSRTF.